This T cell receptor (beta chain) derives from a study of CD8 T cells in ankylosing spondylitis. This clonotype occurred a few times. Its antigen is as yet unknown. Study-wide results and caveats: Blood from ankylosing spondylitis patients appeared to carry a characteristic roughly 8-variant TCR beta motif.

The CDR3 loop spans 16 amino acids. V dropped 6 bases and J dropped 1; count of bases not matched to a gene: 5. Per germline, CDR1 MGHRA and CDR2 YSYEKL. By quantitative 5'-RACE with molecular barcodes, the TCR beta libraries were made. TCRdb reprocessed the 5' RACE reads with MiXCR, giving one entry per CDR3 protein. This sample yields fewer than 400,000 distinct CDR3 sequences, of which 7.5% to 9% are seen a single time; approximately 14% belongs to the top ten. Material for sequencing was blood, either unsorted or a sorted T cell fraction (not recorded which). This chain connects TRBV4-1 to TRBJ2-5, with 13 bases lining up with TRBD2. The sequence was collected from a male donor with ankylosing spondylitis. The CDR3 loop reads CASRPGTSGTQETQYF. CDR3 nucleotides: TGCGCCAGCAGGCCCGGGACTAGCGGGACCCAAGAGACCCAGTACTTC.